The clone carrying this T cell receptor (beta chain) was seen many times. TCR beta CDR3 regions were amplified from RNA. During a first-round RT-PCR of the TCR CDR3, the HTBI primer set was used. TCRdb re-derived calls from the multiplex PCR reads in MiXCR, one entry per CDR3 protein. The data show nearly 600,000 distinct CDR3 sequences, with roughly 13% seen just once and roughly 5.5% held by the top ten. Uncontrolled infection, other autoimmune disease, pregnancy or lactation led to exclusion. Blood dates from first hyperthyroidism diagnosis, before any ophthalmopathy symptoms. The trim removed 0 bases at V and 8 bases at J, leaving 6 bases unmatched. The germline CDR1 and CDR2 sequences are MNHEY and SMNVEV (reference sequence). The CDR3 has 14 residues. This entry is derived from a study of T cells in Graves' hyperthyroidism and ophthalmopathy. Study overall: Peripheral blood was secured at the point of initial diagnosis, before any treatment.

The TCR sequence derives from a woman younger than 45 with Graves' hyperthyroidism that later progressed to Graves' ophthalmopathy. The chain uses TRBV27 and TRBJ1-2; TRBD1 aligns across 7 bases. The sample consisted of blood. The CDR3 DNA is TGTGCCAGCAGTTTATCGGTACAGGGGACGGGCTACACCTTC. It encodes CASSLSVQGTGYTF.